These 18 T cell receptor beta chains were sequenced from one sample in a study of cytomegalovirus exposure and HLA in healthy donors. PCR employed 60 Vbeta and 13 Jbeta primers. Profiled with immunoSEQ multiplex PCR; TCRdb holds only in-frame clones, not every one. The sample shows fewer than 200,000 clones, 82% of them seen only once. Sequenced sample: PBMCs. All receptors come from a girl between 5 and 17 years old in good health and CMV-seropositive.

The chain links TRBV5-1 to TRBJ2-1; D is perhaps TRBD1 (6 bases). The V end lost 4 bases, the J end lost 6 bases, and 20 bases lay between the germline ends. Looked up from germline, CDR1 is SGHRS and CDR2 is YFSETQ. The length of the CDR3 is 16 residues. CDR3 residues: CASSTPTGPTSNEQFF. The CDR3 DNA reads as TGCGCCAGCAGCACCCCGACAGGTCCGACCTCCAATGAGCAGTTCTTC.

J is TRBJ1-2 and V is TRBV5-6; possible D gene TRBD1, 5 bases. The CDR3 spans 12 residues. Between the trimmed V and J ends, which lost 4 bases and 8 bases, there was a span of 12 bases. CDR1 and CDR2 (germline): SGHDT, YYEEEE. CDR3 region: CASSRWGEGYTF. DNA of the CDR3: TGTGCCAGCAGCCGATGGGGGGAAGGCTACACCTTC.

The V gene is TRBV25-1, the J gene TRBJ2-7; a possible D gene is TRBD1 (6 bases). Trimming took off 6 bases at V and 1 base at J, with 10 bases between the two ends. Looked up from germline, CDR1 is MGHDK and CDR2 is SYGVNS. This CDR3 spans 13 amino acids. As DNA, the CDR3 is TGTGCCAGCAGCCCGGGACAATCCTACGAGCAGTACTTC. Translation gives CASSPGQSYEQYF.

The V call is TRBV10-3, the J call TRBJ1-2, with 8 bases identical to TRBD1. The CDR3 is made up of 15 amino acids. Looked up from germline, CDR1 is ENHRY and CDR2 is SYGVKD. V dropped 6 bases and J dropped 6; count of bases not matched to a gene: 12. The CDR3 DNA reads TGTGCCATCAGCCCCCCACCCACAGGGGGAGATGGCTACACCTTC. This gives the protein CAISPPPTGGDGYTF.

The gene calls are TRBV5-1 and TRBJ2-5, with 8 bases fitting TRBD2. With 5 bases clipped from V and 5 bases from J, the junction kept 8 bases outside the gene matches. The V gene's germline CDR1 is SGHRS and CDR2 YFSETQ. CDR3 length equals 14 residues. The CDR3 here is CASRAVAGTETQYF. The DNA of the CDR3 is TGCGCCAGCAGGGCGGTAGCGGGAACGGAGACCCAGTACTTC.

The chain recombines TRBV2 with TRBJ1-5; weak D call: TRBD1 (5 bases). The V end was cut by 2 bases, the J end by 2 bases, with 13 bases between. This CDR3 is built from 16 residues. Germline V gene data show CDR1 as SNHLY and CDR2 as FYNNEI. CDR3 region: CASSEKSRARNQPQHF. DNA for the CDR3: TGTGCCAGCAGTGAAAAGTCCAGGGCCCGCAATCAGCCCCAGCATTTT.

A few counts support this clone. The chain carries TRBV30 and TRBJ1-3; tentatively, D is TRBD1 (5 bases). V was clipped by 1 base and J by 4 bases, with 8 bases between them. CDR3 length equals 13 residues. In germline, CDR1 is GTSNPN, CDR2 SVGIG (reference sequence). Here the CDR3 DNA reads TGTGCCTGGAGTGCAGGGCCCGGAAACACCATATATTTT. This gives the protein CAWSAGPGNTIYF.

The chain couples TRBV29-1 to TRBJ2-1; D perhaps matches TRBD1 (6 bases). This CDR3 has 14 amino acids. CDR1 SQVTM and CDR2 ANQGSEA come from the germline V gene. Trimming removed 7 bases from V and 7 bases from J, with 20 bases in between. CDR3 DNA: TGCAGCGCCACCAGGGACATTTCAGGGAATGAGCAGTTCTTC. It encodes CSATRDISGNEQFF.

V is TRBV5-8 and J is TRBJ1-2; no clear D. The CDR3 covers 18 residues. Germline CDR1 SGHTS, CDR2 YDEGEE. Trimming shortened V by 0 bases and J by 4 bases, and 22 bases separated the two germline ends. The CDR3 DNA reads TGTGCCAGCAGCTTGGCCCCGCAGCGGTGGGGTCCCTTCTATGGCTACACCTTC. This codes for CASSLAPQRWGPFYGYTF. The full variable domain, completed using reference TRBV5-8 and TRBJ1-2, is EAGVTQSPTHLIKTRGQQATLRCSPISGHTSVYWYQQALGLGLQFLLWYDEGEERNRGNFPPRFSGRQFPNYSSELNVNALELEDSALYLCASSLAPQRWGPFYGYTFGSGTRLTVV.

Here the CDR3 reads CASSLDRGNHEQYF. As DNA, the CDR3 is TGTGCCAGCAGCTTGGACAGGGGGAACCACGAGCAGTACTTC. The chain employs TRBV5-6 and TRBJ2-7; 8 positions match TRBD1. The CDR3 has 14 amino acids. The junction had 4 bases not matched to a gene; V was cut back by 0 bases and J by 5 bases. Germline-derived CDR1 and CDR2 are SGHDT and YYEEEE.

CDR3 residues: CASSEGWNTEAFF. The CDR3 DNA reads TGTGCCAGTTCAGAGGGTTGGAACACTGAAGCTTTCTTT. The chain has TRBV19 and TRBJ1-1; D gene uncertain. This CDR3 is built from 13 residues. Germline assignment: CDR1 LNHDA and CDR2 SQIVND (reference sequence). The germline V and J ends were trimmed by 8 bases and 1 base, with 11 bases remaining between them.

The chain links TRBV15 to TRBJ2-6; D is unclear. The V end was cut by 5 bases, the J end by 1 base, with 9 bases between. CDR1 LNHNV and CDR2 YYDKDF come from the germline V gene (reference sequence). The CDR3 covers 15 residues. This CDR3 is CATSLIRSGANVLTF. The CDR3, as DNA: TGTGCCACCAGCCTAATTAGATCTGGGGCCAACGTCCTGACTTTC.

The chain links TRBV10-1 to TRBJ1-4; D remains ambiguous. Germline V CDR1 and CDR2: WNHNN, SYGVQD (reference sequence). CDR3 length: 13 residues. V gave up 4 bases and J gave up 6 bases, with 9 bases separating them. The DNA of the CDR3 is TGCGCCAGCAGTGCCAGGAGGGATGAAAAACTGTTTTTT. This translates into CASSARRDEKLFF.

This clone was counted between two and nine times. V is TRBV21-1 and J is TRBJ1-1. TRBV21-1 constitutes a pseudogene. The CDR3 is 15 amino acids. CDR3 bases: TGTGCCAGCAGCATTGAAGGGGGGGCCAACACTGAAGCTTTCTTT. Protein sequence: CASSIEGGANTEAFF.

This chain uses TRBV27 with TRBJ1-6; 7 bases fit TRBD1. The CDR3 sequence is 14 residues long. The trim removed 4 bases at V and 9 bases at J, leaving 6 bases unmatched. Per germline, CDR1 MNHEY and CDR2 SMNVEV (reference sequence). The CDR3 here is CASSSDRASSPLHF. Here the CDR3 DNA reads TGTGCCAGCAGTTCTGACAGGGCGAGTTCACCCCTCCACTTT.

This chain uses TRBV14 with TRBJ2-1; 10 bases map to TRBD2. J was trimmed by 7 bases and V by 3 bases; bases with no gene match: 6. Germline loops: CDR1 SGHDN, CDR2 FVKESK. This CDR3 region has 15 residues. Written as DNA, the CDR3 is TGTGCCAGCAGCCACAGCGGGAGGGCCTTAAATGAGCAGTTCTTC. Translation: CASSHSGRALNEQFF.

The chain carries TRBV10-3 and TRBJ2-5; weak D call: TRBD2 (7 bases). Germline CDR1 reads ENHRY; CDR2 reads SYGVKD. The CDR3 loop spans 15 amino acids. With 4 bases removed from V and 5 bases from J, the gap between germline ends came to 17 bases. CDR3 sequence (DNA): TGTGCCATCAGTGGCCTACCCGGGGGGCTGGAGACCCAGTACTTC. Translated, it gives CAISGLPGGLETQYF.

This chain connects TRBV9 to TRBJ2-1; 7 bases map to TRBD2. Per germline, CDR1 SGDLS and CDR2 YYNGEE. After removal of 0 bases from V and 3 bases from J, the junction contained 6 bases not matched to a gene. This CDR3 is built from 16 residues. The CDR3 DNA is TGTGCCAGCAGCGTAGGGGACTACTTTATCTACAATGAGCAGTTCTTC. As protein: CASSVGDYFIYNEQFF.